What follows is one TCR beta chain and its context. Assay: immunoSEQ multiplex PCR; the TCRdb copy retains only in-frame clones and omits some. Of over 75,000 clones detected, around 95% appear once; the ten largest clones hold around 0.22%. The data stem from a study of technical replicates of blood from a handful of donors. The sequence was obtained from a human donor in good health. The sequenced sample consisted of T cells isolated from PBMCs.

The CDR3 nucleotides are TGTGCCTGGACGGTCCTCACTGGAAACACCATATATTTT. It is translated as CAWTVLTGNTIYF. This chain joins TRBV30 and TRBJ1-3; D is undetermined. V shed 4 bases and J shed 2 bases, with 9 bases lying between them. Per the germline V gene, CDR1 is GTSNPN and CDR2 is SVGIG (reference sequence). The CDR3 length is 13 residues.